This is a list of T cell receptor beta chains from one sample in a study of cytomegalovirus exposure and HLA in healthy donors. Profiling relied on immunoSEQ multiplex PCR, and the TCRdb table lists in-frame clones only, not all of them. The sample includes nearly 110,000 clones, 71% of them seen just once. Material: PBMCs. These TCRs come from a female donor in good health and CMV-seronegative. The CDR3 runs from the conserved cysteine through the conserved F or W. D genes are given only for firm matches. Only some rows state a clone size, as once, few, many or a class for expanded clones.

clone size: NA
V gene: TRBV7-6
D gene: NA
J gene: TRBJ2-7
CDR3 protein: CASSAYKQYF
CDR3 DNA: TGTGCCAGCAGCGCTTACAAGCAGTACTTC

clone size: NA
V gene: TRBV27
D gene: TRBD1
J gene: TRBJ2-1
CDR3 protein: CASSRYTDRGDNEQFF
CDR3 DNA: TGTGCCAGCAGTCGTTACACCGACAGGGGAGACAATGAGCAGTTCTTC

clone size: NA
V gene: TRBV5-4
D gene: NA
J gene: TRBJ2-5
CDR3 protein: CAGGSGPQETQYF
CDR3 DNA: TGTGCCGGGGGAAGCGGGCCGCAAGAGACCCAGTACTTC

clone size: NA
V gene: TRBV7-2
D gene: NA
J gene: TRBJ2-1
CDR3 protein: CASSSEGGIYLYNEQFF
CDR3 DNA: TGTGCCAGCAGCTCCGAGGGCGGGATCTATCTCTACAATGAGCAGTTCTTC

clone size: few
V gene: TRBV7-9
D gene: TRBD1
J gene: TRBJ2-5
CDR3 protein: CASSSGTGEETQYF
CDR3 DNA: TGTGCCAGCAGCTCGGGGACAGGGGAAGAGACCCAGTACTTC

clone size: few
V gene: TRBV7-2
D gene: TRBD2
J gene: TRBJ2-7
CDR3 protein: CASSSIAGGPYEQYF
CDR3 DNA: TGTGCCAGCAGCTCGATAGCGGGAGGGCCGTACGAGCAGTACTTC

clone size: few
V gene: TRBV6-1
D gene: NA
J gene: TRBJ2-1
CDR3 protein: CASSEARRAEQFF
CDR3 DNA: TGTGCCAGCAGTGAAGCGCGCAGGGCTGAGCAGTTCTTC

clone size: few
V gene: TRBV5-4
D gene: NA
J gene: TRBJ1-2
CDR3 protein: CASSLTGPGGYTF
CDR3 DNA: TGTGCCAGCAGCTTGACAGGGCCGGGTGGCTACACCTTC

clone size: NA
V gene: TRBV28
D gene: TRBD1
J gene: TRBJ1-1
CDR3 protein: CASSLGQGGTEAFF
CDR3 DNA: TGTGCCAGCAGCCTCGGACAGGGGGGTACTGAAGCTTTCTTT

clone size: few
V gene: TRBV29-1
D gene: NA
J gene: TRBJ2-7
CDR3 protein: CSACGGEGYEQYF
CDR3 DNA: TGCAGCGCTTGTGGCGGGGAAGGCTACGAGCAGTACTTC

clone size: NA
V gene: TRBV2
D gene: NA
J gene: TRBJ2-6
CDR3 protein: CAKRSGANVLTF
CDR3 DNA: TGTGCCAAGAGGTCTGGGGCCAACGTCCTGACTTTC

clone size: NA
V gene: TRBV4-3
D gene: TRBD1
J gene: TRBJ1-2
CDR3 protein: CASSPNRRTGGSWGYTF
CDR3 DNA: TGCGCCAGCAGCCCTAACCGACGGACAGGGGGGTCATGGGGCTACACCTTC

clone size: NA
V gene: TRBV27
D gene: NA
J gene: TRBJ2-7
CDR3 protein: CASSLSTSYEQYF
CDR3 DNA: TGTGCCAGCAGTTTATCCACCTCCTACGAGCAGTACTTC

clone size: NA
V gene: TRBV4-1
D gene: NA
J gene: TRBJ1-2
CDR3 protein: CASSQGSGFRGGYTF
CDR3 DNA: TGCGCCAGCAGCCAAGGTAGTGGGTTTAGAGGTGGCTACACCTTC

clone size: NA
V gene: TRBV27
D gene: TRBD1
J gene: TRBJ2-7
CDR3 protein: CASGQGAKAYEQYF
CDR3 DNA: TGTGCCAGCGGACAGGGGGCGAAGGCCTACGAGCAGTACTTC

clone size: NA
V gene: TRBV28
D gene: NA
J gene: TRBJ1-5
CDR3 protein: CASSLEVLAMSQPQHF
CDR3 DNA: TGTGCCAGCAGCCTAGAAGTCTTGGCCATGAGTCAGCCCCAGCATTTT

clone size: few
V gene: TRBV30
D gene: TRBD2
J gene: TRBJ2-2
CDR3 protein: CAWSPPAGLVTGELFF
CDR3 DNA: TGTGCCTGGAGTCCCCCAGCGGGACTGGTCACCGGGGAGCTGTTTTTT

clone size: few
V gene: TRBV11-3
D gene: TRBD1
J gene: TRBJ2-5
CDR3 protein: CASSTTGLETQYF
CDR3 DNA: TGTGCCAGCAGCACGACAGGGCTAGAGACCCAGTACTTC

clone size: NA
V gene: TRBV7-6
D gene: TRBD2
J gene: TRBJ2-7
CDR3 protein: CASSRGLAYEQYF
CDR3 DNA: TGTGCCAGCAGCCGGGGACTAGCCTACGAGCAGTACTTC

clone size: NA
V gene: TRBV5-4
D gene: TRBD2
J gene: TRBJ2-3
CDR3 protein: CASSSRGRAADTQYF
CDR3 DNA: TGTGCCAGCAGCTCCCGCGGGAGGGCCGCAGATACGCAGTATTTT

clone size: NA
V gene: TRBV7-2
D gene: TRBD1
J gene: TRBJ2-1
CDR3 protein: CASRLGTGAYNEQFF
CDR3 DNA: TGTGCCAGCAGACTCGGGACAGGGGCCTACAATGAGCAGTTCTTC

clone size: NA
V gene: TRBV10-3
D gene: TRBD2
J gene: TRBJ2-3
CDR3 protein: CAISESKVVILAGDTDTQYF
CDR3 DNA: TGTGCCATCAGTGAGTCTAAGGTCGTCATCCTAGCGGGAGACACAGATACGCAGTATTTT

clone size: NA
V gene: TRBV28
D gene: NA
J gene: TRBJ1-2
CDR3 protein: CASSGDRVYGYTF
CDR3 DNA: TGTGCCAGTTCAGGGGACCGAGTCTATGGCTACACCTTC

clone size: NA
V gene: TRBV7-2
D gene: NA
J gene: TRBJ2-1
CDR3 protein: CASSLTVRSHNEQFF
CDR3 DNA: TGTGCCAGCAGCCTGACCGTTAGGAGCCACAATGAGCAGTTCTTC

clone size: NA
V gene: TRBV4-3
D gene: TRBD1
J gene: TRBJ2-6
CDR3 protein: CASSPDRLSGANVLTF
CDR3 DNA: TGCGCCAGCAGCCCGGACAGGCTCTCTGGGGCCAACGTCCTGACTTTC

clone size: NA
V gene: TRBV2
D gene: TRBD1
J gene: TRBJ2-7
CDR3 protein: CASRAGGPYYEQYF
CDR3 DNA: TGTGCCAGCAGGGCAGGGGGCCCTTACTACGAGCAGTACTTC

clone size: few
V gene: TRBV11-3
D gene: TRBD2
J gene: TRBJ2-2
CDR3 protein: CASSLEQRGKPVELFF
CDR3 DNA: TGTGCCAGCAGCTTAGAGCAGCGGGGGAAGCCTGTCGAGCTGTTTTTT

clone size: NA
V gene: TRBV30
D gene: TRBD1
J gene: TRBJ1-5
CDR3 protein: CAWKRAGTGGQPQHF
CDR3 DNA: TGTGCCTGGAAACGCGCCGGGACAGGAGGTCAGCCCCAGCATTTT

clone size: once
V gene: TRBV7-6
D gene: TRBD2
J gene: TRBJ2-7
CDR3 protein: CASSLAPSSGVYEQYF
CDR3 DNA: TGTGCCAGCAGCTTAGCGCCGTCTAGCGGGGTCTACGAGCAGTACTTC

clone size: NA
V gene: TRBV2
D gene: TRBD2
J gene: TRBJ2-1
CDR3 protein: CASSEGGLANYNEQFF
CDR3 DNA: TGTGCCAGCAGTGAAGGGGGACTAGCAAACTACAATGAGCAGTTCTTC

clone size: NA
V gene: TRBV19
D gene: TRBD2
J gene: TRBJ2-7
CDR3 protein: CASSIVGRASYEQYF
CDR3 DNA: TGTGCCAGTAGTATCGTCGGGAGGGCCTCCTACGAGCAGTACTTC

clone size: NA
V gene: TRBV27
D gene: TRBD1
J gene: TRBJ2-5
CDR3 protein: CASRPTGVETQYF
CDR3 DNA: TGTGCCAGCAGACCAACAGGGGTAGAGACCCAGTACTTC

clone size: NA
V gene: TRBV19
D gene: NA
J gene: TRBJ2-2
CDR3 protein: CASSMPGRAGELFF
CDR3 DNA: TGTGCCAGTAGTATGCCGGGTCGGGCCGGGGAGCTGTTTTTT

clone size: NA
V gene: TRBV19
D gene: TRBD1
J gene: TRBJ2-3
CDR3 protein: CASRRTGGTDTQYF
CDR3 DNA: TGTGCCAGTAGGCGGACAGGCGGCACAGATACGCAGTATTTT

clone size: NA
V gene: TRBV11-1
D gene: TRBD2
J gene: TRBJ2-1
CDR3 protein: CASGRTRDYYNEQFF
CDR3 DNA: TGTGCCAGCGGGCGGACCCGGGACTACTACAATGAGCAGTTCTTC

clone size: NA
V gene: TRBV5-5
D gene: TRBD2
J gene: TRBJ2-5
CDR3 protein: CASSLGWAGEETQYF
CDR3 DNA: TGTGCCAGCAGCTTGGGGTGGGCGGGAGAAGAGACCCAGTACTTC

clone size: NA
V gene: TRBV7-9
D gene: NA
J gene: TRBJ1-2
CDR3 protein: CASSPTTTRIDGYTF
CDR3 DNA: TGTGCCAGTAGCCCGACTACGACAAGAATCGATGGCTACACCTTC

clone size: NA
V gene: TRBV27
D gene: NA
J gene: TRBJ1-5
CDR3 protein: CASSFYSNQPQHF
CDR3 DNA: TGTGCCAGCAGTTTCTACAGCAATCAGCCCCAGCATTTT

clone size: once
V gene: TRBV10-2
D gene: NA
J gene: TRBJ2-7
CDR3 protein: CASSRITGNYEQYF
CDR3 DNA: TGCGCCAGCAGTCGAATTACAGGGAACTACGAGCAGTACTTC

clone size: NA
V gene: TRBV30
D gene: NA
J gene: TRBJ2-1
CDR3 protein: CAWSPILGSNEQFF
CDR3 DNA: TGTGCCTGGAGTCCAATACTAGGTAGCAATGAGCAGTTCTTC

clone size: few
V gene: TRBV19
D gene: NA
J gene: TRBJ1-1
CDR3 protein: CASGRDTEAFF
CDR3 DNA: TGTGCCAGTGGGAGGGACACTGAAGCTTTCTTT

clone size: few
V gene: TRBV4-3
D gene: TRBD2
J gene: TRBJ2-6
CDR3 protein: CASSREWTSGRISGANVLTF
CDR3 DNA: TGCGCCAGCAGCCGGGAGTGGACTAGCGGGAGGATATCTGGGGCCAACGTCCTGACTTTC

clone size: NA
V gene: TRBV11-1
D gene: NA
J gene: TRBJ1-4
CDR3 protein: CASSFWQGPGVTNEKLFF
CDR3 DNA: TGTGCCAGCAGCTTTTGGCAGGGGCCCGGGGTGACTAATGAAAAACTGTTTTTT

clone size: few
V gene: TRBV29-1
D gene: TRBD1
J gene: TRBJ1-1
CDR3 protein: CSVEDRVDEAFF
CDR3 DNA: TGCAGCGTTGAGGACAGGGTTGATGAAGCTTTCTTT

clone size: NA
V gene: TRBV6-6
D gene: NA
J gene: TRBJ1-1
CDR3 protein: CASSYTGGANTEAFF
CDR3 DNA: TGTGCCAGCAGTTATACGGGAGGGGCGAACACTGAAGCTTTCTTT

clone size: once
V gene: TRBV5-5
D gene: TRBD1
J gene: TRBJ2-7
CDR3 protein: CASSRKPRGGDYEQYF
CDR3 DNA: TGTGCCAGCAGCCGAAAACCCCGAGGGGGCGACTACGAGCAGTACTTC